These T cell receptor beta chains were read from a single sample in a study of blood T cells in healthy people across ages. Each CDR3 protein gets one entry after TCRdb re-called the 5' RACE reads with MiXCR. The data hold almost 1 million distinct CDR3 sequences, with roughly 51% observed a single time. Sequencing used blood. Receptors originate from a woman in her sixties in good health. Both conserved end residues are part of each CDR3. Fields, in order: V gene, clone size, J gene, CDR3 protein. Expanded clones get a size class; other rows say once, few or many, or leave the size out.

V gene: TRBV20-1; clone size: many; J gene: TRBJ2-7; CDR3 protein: CSADAEGVWVEQYF
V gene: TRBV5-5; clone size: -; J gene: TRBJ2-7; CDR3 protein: CASSLEQGLYNEQYF
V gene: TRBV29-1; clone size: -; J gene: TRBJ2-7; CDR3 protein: CSVGGLAQSSYEQYF
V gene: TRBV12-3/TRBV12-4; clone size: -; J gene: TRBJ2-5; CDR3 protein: CASGRRETQYF
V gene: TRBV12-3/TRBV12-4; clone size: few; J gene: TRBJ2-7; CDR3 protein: CASSFRLAIHEQYF
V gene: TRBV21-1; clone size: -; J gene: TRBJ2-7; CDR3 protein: CASSKIRACNEQYF
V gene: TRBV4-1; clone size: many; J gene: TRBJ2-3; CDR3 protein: CASSQKPGGWAQYF
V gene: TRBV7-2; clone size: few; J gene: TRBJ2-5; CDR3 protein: CASSLRRVPETQYF
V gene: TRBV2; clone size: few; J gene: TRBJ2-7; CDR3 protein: CASSVRGEQYF
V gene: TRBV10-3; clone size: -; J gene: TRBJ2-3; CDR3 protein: CAISDSGQGGPTRAQYF
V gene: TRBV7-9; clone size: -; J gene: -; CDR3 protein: CASSPSTGSIHEQYF
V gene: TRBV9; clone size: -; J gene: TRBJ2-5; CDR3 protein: CASSVAGGARETQYF
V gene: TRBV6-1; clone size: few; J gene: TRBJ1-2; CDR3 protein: CASSALMGETNGYTF
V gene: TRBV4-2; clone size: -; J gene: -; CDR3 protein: CASSQVAGEGETQYF
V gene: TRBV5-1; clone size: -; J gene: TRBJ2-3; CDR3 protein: CASSPWAGRWTDTQYF
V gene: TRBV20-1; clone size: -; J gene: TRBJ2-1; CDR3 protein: CSARDPVVGSDEQFF
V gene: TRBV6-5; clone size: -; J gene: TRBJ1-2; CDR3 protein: CASSPFSSYGYTF
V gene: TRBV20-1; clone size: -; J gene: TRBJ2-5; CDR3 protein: CSARDLERESRSGETQYF
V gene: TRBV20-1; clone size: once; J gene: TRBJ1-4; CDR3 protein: CSAMETGGANEKLFF
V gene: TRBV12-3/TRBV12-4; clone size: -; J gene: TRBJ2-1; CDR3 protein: CASVLREGPNRQFF
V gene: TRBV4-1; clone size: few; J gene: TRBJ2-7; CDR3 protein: CASSHGQGGRSYEQYF
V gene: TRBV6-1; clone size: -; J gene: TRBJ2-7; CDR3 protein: CASSETAGLSYEQYF
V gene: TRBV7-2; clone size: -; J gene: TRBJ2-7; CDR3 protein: CASSPTSVGEQYF
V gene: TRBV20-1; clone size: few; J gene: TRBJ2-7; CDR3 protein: CSASWTVGDEQYF
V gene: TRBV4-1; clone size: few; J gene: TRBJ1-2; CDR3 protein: CASSQGGGQGALGYTF
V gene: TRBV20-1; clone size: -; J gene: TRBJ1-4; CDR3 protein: CSAPGLTNEKLFF
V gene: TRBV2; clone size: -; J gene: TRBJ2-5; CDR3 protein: CASTGGWVAQYF
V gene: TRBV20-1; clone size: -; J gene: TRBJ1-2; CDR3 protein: CSARSPSRGYTF
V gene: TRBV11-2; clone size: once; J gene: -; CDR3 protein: CASSFPSGRDFYNEQYF
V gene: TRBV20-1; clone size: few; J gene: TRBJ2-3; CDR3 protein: CSATDREDTQYF
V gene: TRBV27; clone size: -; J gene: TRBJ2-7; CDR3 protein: CASSSRQGWEQYF
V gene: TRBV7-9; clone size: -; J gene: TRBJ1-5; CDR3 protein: CASSLGVGLGGNQPQHF
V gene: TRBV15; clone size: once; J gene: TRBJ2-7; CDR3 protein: CATSRDVGTEEQYF
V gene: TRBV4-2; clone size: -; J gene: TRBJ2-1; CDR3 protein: CASSQPGLPNEQFF
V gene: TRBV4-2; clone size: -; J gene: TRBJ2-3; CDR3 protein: CASSQVGGRDTDTQYF
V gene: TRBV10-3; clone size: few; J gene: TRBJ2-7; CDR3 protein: CATTPGILSYEQYF
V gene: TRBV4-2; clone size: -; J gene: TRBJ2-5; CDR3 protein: CASSQVEIVRIRAVLRAGHRAKYF
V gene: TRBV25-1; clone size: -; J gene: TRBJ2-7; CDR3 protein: CASSDPLTSGKYEQYF
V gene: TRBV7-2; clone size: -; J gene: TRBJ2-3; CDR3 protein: CASSLARSGAQYF
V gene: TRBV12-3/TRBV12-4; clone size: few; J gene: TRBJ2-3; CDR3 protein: CASSFAGGPTDTQYF
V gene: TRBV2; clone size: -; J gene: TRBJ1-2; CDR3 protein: CASSVEDRVYGYTF
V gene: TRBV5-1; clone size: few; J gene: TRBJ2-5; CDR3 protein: CASSQIRGYQETQYF
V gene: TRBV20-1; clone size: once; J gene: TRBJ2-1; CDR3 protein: CSDTPGTHPNEQFF
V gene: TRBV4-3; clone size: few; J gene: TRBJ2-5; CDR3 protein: CASSPRLGVRTQYF
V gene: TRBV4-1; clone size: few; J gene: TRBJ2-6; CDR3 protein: CASSHQGRSGANVLTF
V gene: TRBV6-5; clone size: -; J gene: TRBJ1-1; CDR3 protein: CASSPRGSDAEAFF
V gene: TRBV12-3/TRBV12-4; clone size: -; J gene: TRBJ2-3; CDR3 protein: CASSPPKYGSDTQYF
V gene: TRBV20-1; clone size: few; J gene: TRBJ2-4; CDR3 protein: CSARLAGVRGAKNIQYF
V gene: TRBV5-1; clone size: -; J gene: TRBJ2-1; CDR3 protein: CATQLRGVEDEQFF
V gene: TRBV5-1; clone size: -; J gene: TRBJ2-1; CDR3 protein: CASSLDGAYNEQFF
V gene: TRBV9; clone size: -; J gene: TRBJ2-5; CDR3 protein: CASSLTKGLAGGRVGETQYF
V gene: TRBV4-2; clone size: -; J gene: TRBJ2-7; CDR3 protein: CASSQRLGPDYEQYF
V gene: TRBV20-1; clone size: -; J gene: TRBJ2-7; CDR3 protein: CSARDPGQGPYEQYF
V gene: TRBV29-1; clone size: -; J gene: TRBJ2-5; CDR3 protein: CSGMPGGAGETQYF
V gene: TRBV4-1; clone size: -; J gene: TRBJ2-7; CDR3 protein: CASSQGWLAGGYEQYF
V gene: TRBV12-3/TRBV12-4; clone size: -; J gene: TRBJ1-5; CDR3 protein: CASSGGGQTNQPQHF
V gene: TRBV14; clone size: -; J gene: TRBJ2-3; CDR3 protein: CASSHRPGAATQYF